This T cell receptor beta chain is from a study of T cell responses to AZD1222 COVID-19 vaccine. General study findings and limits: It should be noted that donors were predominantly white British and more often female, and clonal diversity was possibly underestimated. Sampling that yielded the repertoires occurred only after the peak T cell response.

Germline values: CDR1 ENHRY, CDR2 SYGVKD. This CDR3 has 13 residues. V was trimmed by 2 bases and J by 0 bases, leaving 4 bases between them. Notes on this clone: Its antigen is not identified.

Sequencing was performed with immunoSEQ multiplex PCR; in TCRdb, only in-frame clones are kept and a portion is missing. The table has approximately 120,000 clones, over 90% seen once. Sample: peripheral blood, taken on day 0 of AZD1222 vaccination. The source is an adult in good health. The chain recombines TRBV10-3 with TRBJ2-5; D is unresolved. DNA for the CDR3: TGTGCCATCAGTGAGGATTACCAAGAGACCCAGTACTTC. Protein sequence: CAISEDYQETQYF.